A single sample is the source of the 29 T cell receptor beta chains below, sequenced in a study of T cell changes during pregnancy in multiple sclerosis. The data were produced by immunoSEQ multiplex PCR, yet TCRdb's version contains in-frame clones alone and is incomplete. The profile shows about 50,000 clones, approximately 91% of them singletons. Material: CD4+ T cells from peripheral blood mononuclear cells, obtained in the second trimester of pregnancy. These receptors originate from a female donor with multiple sclerosis, enrolled in a pregnancy study.

The rearrangement uses TRBV7-2 and TRBJ1-1; D is perhaps TRBD1 (6 bases). V was cut by 5 bases and J by 4 bases, with 20 bases left in between. Germline values: CDR1 SGHTA, CDR2 FQGNSA. This CDR3 is built from 16 residues. CDR3 DNA sequence: TGTGCCAGCAGCCCAGGGGTGAGATCCGCAAGCACTGAAGCTTTCTTT. This gives the protein CASSPGVRSASTEAFF.

The chain employs TRBV6-1 and TRBJ2-3; D is undetermined. The germline CDR1 and CDR2 sequences are MNHNS and SASEGT. The ends were cut back, 6 bases at V and 2 bases at J, with 9 bases in the middle. The length of the CDR3 is 13 residues. CDR3 sequence (DNA): TGTGCCAGCAGCTGGAGAGCCACAGATACGCAGTATTTT. Protein: CASSWRATDTQYF.

This clone came up once. The chain links TRBV29-1 to TRBJ2-2; 9 bases are a match to TRBD1. The CDR3 length is 15 residues. The V gene end was trimmed by 7 bases and the J gene end by 5 bases; junction bases not matched to a gene: 11. Germline CDR1 reads SQVTM; CDR2 reads ANQGSEA. The CDR3 sequence is CSALNRDRVTGELFF. The CDR3 nucleotides are TGCAGCGCACTCAACCGGGACAGGGTTACCGGGGAGCTGTTTTTT.

J is TRBJ1-1 and V is TRBV12-5; D gene unclear. Germline V lookup: CDR1 LGHNT, CDR2 FRNRAP. The CDR3 is 14 residues long. Trimming removed 5 bases from V and 4 bases from J, with 14 bases in between. CDR3 nucleotide sequence: TGTGCTAGTGGTATTTACCAGCGTATCACTGAAGCTTTCTTT. Its translation: CASGIYQRITEAFF.

V and J are TRBV19 and TRBJ1-5; the match to TRBD1 covers 8 bases. CDR1 and CDR2 from the germline V gene are LNHDA and SQIVND (reference sequence). Trimming removed 8 bases from V and 0 bases from J; junction bases left unmatched: 15. The CDR3 sequence is 18 residues long. CDR3 DNA: TGTGCCAGTGTCAAGCGGACAGGGATCGGTTATAGCAATCAGCCCCAGCATTTT. This gives the protein CASVKRTGIGYSNQPQHF.

This chain uses TRBV6-5 with TRBJ2-2; possibly TRBD1 for D (6 bases). With 5 bases removed from V and 4 bases from J, the gap between germline ends came to 14 bases. The CDR3 loop spans 15 amino acids. Germline V gene sequence: CDR1 MNHEY, CDR2 SVGAGI. Written as DNA, the CDR3 is TGTGCCAGCAGTAGAGCCTCGACAGGCACCGGGGAGCTGTTTTTT. Translating it yields CASSRASTGTGELFF.

This clone has only one observation. CDR3 coding DNA: TGTGCCAGCAGTCAACAGGGTTCGAGCAATCAGCCCCAGCATTTT. Protein: CASSQQGSSNQPQHF. The chain links TRBV6-1 to TRBJ1-5; TRBD1 might be the D (6 bases). V was clipped by 5 bases and J by 1 base, with 12 bases between them. CDR1 and CDR2 (germline): MNHNS, SASEGT. The CDR3 totals 15 residues.

This chain links TRBV6-5 with TRBJ1-6; unclear D gene. The length of the CDR3 is 12 residues. Trimming removed 2 bases at V and 8 bases at J, with 4 bases between. Per the germline V gene, CDR1 is MNHEY and CDR2 is SVGAGI. The CDR3 sequence: CASSYRDSPLHF. As DNA, the CDR3 is TGTGCCAGCAGTTACCGGGATTCACCCCTCCACTTT.

This chain connects TRBV9 to TRBJ2-1, with a possible D match to TRBD2 (5 bases). V was pared by 0 bases and J by 8 bases, with 12 bases between. Per the germline V gene, CDR1 is SGDLS and CDR2 is YYNGEE. This CDR3 comprises 14 residues. CDR3 in DNA: TGTGCCAGCAGCGTAGTCCCTAGCCCTTATGAGCAGTTCTTC. Protein sequence: CASSVVPSPYEQFF.

In DNA form, the CDR3 reads TGTGCCAGCTCACCCGGGACAGGGGGACGTAGTGAGCAGTTCTTC. Its translation is CASSPGTGGRSEQFF. This sequence joins TRBV18 and TRBJ2-1; 11 nucleotides line up with TRBD1. CDR1 is KGHSH and CDR2 is LQKENI in the germline V gene. V lost 3 bases, J lost 9 bases, and 7 bases stayed unmatched. This CDR3 contains 15 residues. The variable domain in full, completed from reference TRBV18 and TRBJ2-1, reads NAGVMQNPRHLVRRRGQEARLRCSPMKGHSHVYWYRQLPEEGLKFMVYLQKENIIDESGMPKERFSAEFPKEGPSILRIQQVVRGDSAAYFCASSPGTGGRSEQFFGPGTRLTVL.

This sequence joins TRBV19 and TRBJ1-1; D might be TRBD1 (5 bases). Trimming stripped 0 bases from V and 4 bases from J, with 6 bases between. The CDR3 loop spans 13 amino acids. Germline lookup yields CDR1 LNHDA and CDR2 SQIVND (reference sequence). Here the CDR3 reads CASSIEGGTEAFF. DNA for the CDR3: TGTGCCAGTAGTATAGAGGGGGGCACTGAAGCTTTCTTT.

This clone was seen a single time. The chain joins TRBV9 to TRBJ1-1, with D unclear. The CDR3 length is 13 residues. V lost 0 bases, J lost 3 bases, and 6 bases lay in between. Germline assignment: CDR1 SGDLS and CDR2 YYNGEE. The CDR3 protein is CASSVEGDTEAFF. The CDR3 region has the DNA TGTGCCAGCAGCGTAGAGGGAGACACTGAAGCTTTCTTT.

The chain is built from TRBV6-5 and TRBJ2-2, with 9 bases identical to TRBD1. In germline, CDR1 is MNHEY, CDR2 SVGAGI. The V gene end was trimmed by 6 bases and the J gene end by 6 bases; junction bases not matched to a gene: 8. The CDR3 runs 15 residues. The CDR3 sequence is CASRSDRGYPGELFF. The CDR3 DNA is TGTGCCAGCAGATCGGACAGGGGATATCCCGGGGAGCTGTTTTTT.

This chain uses TRBV15 with TRBJ2-3; D might be TRBD1 (5 bases). Germline V CDR1 and CDR2: LNHNV, YYDKDF (reference sequence). CDR3 length: 15 amino acids. V was shortened by 1 base and J by 4 bases, with 12 bases between the two germline ends. CDR3 in DNA: TGTGCCACCAGCAGAGTAAAGGGGCCACCAGATACGCAGTATTTT. Translating gives CATSRVKGPPDTQYF.

The chain employs TRBV5-1 and TRBJ2-7; D may be TRBD1 (6 bases). V was clipped by 0 bases and J by 4 bases, with 8 bases between them. Germline CDR1 is SGHRS and CDR2 is YFSETQ. This CDR3 region has 13 residues. The CDR3 spells CASSLEQGYEQYF. The DNA for the CDR3 is TGCGCCAGCAGCTTGGAACAGGGTTACGAGCAGTACTTC. The full variable domain, with the rest looked up from reference TRBV5-1 and TRBJ2-7, is KAGVTQTPRYLIKTRGQQVTLSCSPISGHRSVSWYQQTPGQGLQFLFEYFSETQRNKGNFPGRFSGRQFSNSRSEMNVSTLELGDSALYLCASSLEQGYEQYFGPGTRLTVT.

This chain connects TRBV11-2 to TRBJ1-3, with D perhaps TRBD1 (6 bases). This CDR3 contains 16 residues. Trimming pared 5 bases from V and 2 bases from J, leaving 16 bases between. Germline CDR1 is SGHAT and CDR2 is FQNNGV. DNA for the CDR3: TGTGCCAGCAGCACGGGGGGCGGACGACCTGGAAACACCATATATTTT. This codes for CASSTGGGRPGNTIYF.

V and J are TRBV29-1 and TRBJ2-1; 12 positions match TRBD2. Germline CDR1 reads SQVTM; CDR2 reads ANQGSEA. After removal of 3 bases from V and 12 bases from J, the junction contained 18 bases not matched to a gene. The CDR3 covers 17 residues. The CDR3 DNA is TGCAGCGTTGACAAATTCGCAACTAGCGGGGGGCGGGATGGGCAGTTCTTC. This gives the protein CSVDKFATSGGRDGQFF.

The gene calls are TRBV2 and TRBJ1-2, with 9 bases identical to TRBD1. This CDR3 contains 14 residues. Germline CDR1 reads SNHLY; CDR2 reads FYNNEI. The V gene end was trimmed by 6 bases and the J gene end by 7 bases; junction bases not matched to a gene: 9. For the CDR3, the DNA is TGTGCCAGCAGGTTGGACAGGGGAGATGTTGGCTACACCTTC. Protein product: CASRLDRGDVGYTF.

The chain combines TRBV19 with TRBJ2-3, with 8 bases fitting TRBD1. This CDR3 spans 15 amino acids. V trimming: 5 bases; J trimming: 2 bases; junction bases outside the gene matches: 6. CDR1 is LNHDA, CDR2 SQIVND, per germline (reference sequence). DNA of the CDR3: TGTGCCAGTAGTGGAGGACAGGGACCCACAGATACGCAGTATTTT. Residues: CASSGGQGPTDTQYF.

This clone appeared a single time. This chain links TRBV5-1 with TRBJ1-1; possibly TRBD1 for D (5 bases). Germline loops: CDR1 SGHRS, CDR2 YFSETQ. Trimming stripped 0 bases from V and 0 bases from J, with 12 bases between. The CDR3 is 16 residues long. CDR3 sequence: CASSLEGVALNTEAFF. CDR3 nucleotide sequence: TGCGCCAGCAGCTTGGAAGGGGTGGCTCTGAACACTGAAGCTTTCTTT.

This clone appeared a single time. J is TRBJ2-7 and V is TRBV28; 11 bases are shared with TRBD2. There are 15 residues in the CDR3. Germline CDR1 is MDHEN and CDR2 is SYDVKM. J was trimmed by 3 bases and V by 4 bases; bases with no gene match: 5. CDR3 bases: TGTGCCAGCAGTTATATAGCGGGGGGGTACTACGAGCAGTACTTC. Its protein is CASSYIAGGYYEQYF.

This sequence joins TRBV6-1 and TRBJ2-1; possibly TRBD1 for D (5 bases). Germline V lookup: CDR1 MNHNS, CDR2 SASEGT. V was clipped by 4 bases and J by 0 bases, with 13 bases between them. CDR3 length: 16 amino acids. The CDR3 region is CASSVETASSYNEQFF. DNA for the CDR3: TGTGCCAGCAGTGTGGAGACAGCGAGCTCCTACAATGAGCAGTTCTTC.

This chain joins TRBV5-1 and TRBJ2-3; D unclear. The V end lost 4 bases, the J end lost 1 base, and 7 bases lay between the germline ends. Looked up from germline, CDR1 is SGHRS and CDR2 is YFSETQ. The CDR3 extends over 13 amino acids. The CDR3 here is CASSEVGTDTQYF. In DNA, the CDR3 is TGCGCCAGCAGCGAGGTCGGCACAGATACGCAGTATTTT.

In DNA form, the CDR3 reads TGCGCCAGCAGCCACAACGCCCTCAGGGCCCTTCCCACCTACGAGCAGTACTTC. This encodes CASSHNALRALPTYEQYF. The V and J genes are TRBV5-1 and TRBJ2-7; D might be TRBD1 (5 bases). Germline V gene data show CDR1 as SGHRS and CDR2 as YFSETQ. V was shortened by 4 bases and J by 2 bases, with 25 bases between the two germline ends. There are 18 residues in the CDR3.

Of note for this clone: One junction end disagrees with the germline gene, perhaps due to a read error. The chain recombines TRBV5-6 with TRBJ2-7; 10 bases are a match to TRBD1. Germline V gene data show CDR1 as SGHDT and CDR2 as YYEEEE. The CDR3 has 12 amino acids. CDR3 loop: CASSTPGQGSEF. DNA of the CDR3: TGTGCCAGCAGCACACCGGGACAGGGGTCGGAGTTC.

The V gene is TRBV5-1, the J gene TRBJ1-2; 8 nucleotides agree with TRBD1. CDR3 length: 14 amino acids. In germline, CDR1 is SGHRS, CDR2 YFSETQ. The ends lost 2 bases at V and 7 bases at J; junction bases unmatched: 7. The CDR3 here is CASSFAGGGFGYTF. CDR3 DNA sequence: TGCGCCAGCAGCTTCGCAGGGGGCGGATTTGGCTACACCTTC.

J is TRBJ1-1 and V is TRBV18; 9 nucleotides line up with TRBD1. The ends lost 4 bases at V and 4 bases at J; junction bases unmatched: 13. In germline, CDR1 is KGHSH, CDR2 LQKENI. The CDR3 is 17 amino acids. Here the CDR3 DNA reads TGTGCCAGCTCACAACCGGGACAGGGATTCCTGGGCACTGAAGCTTTCTTT. Translation gives CASSQPGQGFLGTEAFF.

This rearrangement joins TRBV29-1 to TRBJ2-3, with D perhaps matching TRBD2 (6 bases). Germline V gene sequence: CDR1 SQVTM, CDR2 ANQGSEA. Deletions cut 4 bases from V and 3 bases from J, with 8 bases between. The CDR3 runs to 12 residues. Here the CDR3 reads CSVGLETDTQYF. Here the CDR3 DNA reads TGCAGCGTTGGACTAGAGACAGATACGCAGTATTTT.

The V and J genes are TRBV5-1 and TRBJ2-7; 9 bases are shared with TRBD1. The CDR3 runs to 15 residues. Per germline, CDR1 SGHRS and CDR2 YFSETQ. V lost 4 bases, J lost 2 bases, and 7 bases stayed unmatched. CDR3 DNA: TGCGCCAGCAGCCCGAAGGGACAGGGAACCTACGAGCAGTACTTC. Translated: CASSPKGQGTYEQYF.